This T cell receptor (beta chain) came from a study of T cell responses to AZD1222 COVID-19 vaccine (dated by TCRdb to about 2021). General notes on the study: AZD1222 recipients given second doses at about 4 weeks or at about 12 weeks were pooled, since spike-specific TCR depth and breadth were not found to differ between the two schedules. TCR sequencing was performed for approximately 240 trial participants, of whom 200 to 220 were given two doses of AZD1222 and about 25 were given two doses of MenACWY control vaccine. Trial participants were enrolled by age into subgroups of 18-55, 56-69 and 70-plus years, and 148, 28 and 57 TCR-sequenced participants, respectively, were included in these subgroups.

The time point label of this sample denotes: baseline before first vaccination. The vaccinee samples were drawn from two UK trials, COV001 and COV002, one of which was a single-blind randomized controlled phase 2/3 trial testing AZD1222 (ChAdOx1 nCoV-19) in healthy adults. For TCRbeta chain sequencing, PBMC samples were collected from trial participants at day 0 and at day 28 after the second dose. On this clone itself: It has no known antigen specificity. No clone much larger than this one lies a single base away; base qualities are absent.

V is pared back by 1 base and J by 9 bases, with 12 bases lying between the germline termini. Sequences SGHVS (CDR1) and FQNEAQ (CDR2) are obtained from the germline V gene. From cysteine to phenylalanine, the CDR3 is 14 amino acids long. Here the CDR3 DNA is all that survives: 42 bases in frame from base 1. The CDR3 regions of human TCRbeta chains were subjected to immunosequencing. Processing in the source paper ran as follows. Repertoire TCRs were checked for matches against a reference library of SARS-CoV-2-specific TCRs that had been generated using the MIRA antigen-specificity platform. Breadth was defined as the fraction of unique TCRs that were SARS-CoV-2-associated, and depth was defined as the fraction of total T cells that were SARS-CoV-2-associated. Each spike-specific TCR was assigned to its reactive spike region and to a CD4 or CD8 class using the MIRA data. Log10-transformed breadth and depth values were compared by one-way ANOVA with Sidak's multiple comparisons tests. Imported from immuneACCESS, the table was reduced by TCRdb to in-frame sequences with V and J called. These copies leave out some clones; in studies compared against another copy, an unresolved V gene accounts for under half, and the cause of the remainder is not known. D and trimming were read from the DNA, whereas the V and J calls and clone size are those reported in that table. A total of fewer than 150,000 clones appear in this sample, around 90% of them only once. The ten top clones hold around 1.6% of the sample.

What the study reported, not specific to this receptor: Nearly half of unique spike-specific TCRs reportedly recognized epitopes outside regions mutated in the B.1.351 and B.1.1.7 variants. The 56-69-year group was small, and its depth increase did not reach significance, likely because of low power. Conclusions about previously exposed vaccinees are limited because only 6 or 7 AZD1222 recipients were SARS-CoV-2 seropositive at baseline. Participants were mostly white British, with more females than males. The authors suggested clonal diversity may have been underestimated. Spike-specific TCR breadth and depth rose significantly after two AZD1222 doses compared with day 0 and with MenACWY recipients. Vaccine-associated CD4 TCRs spanned the whole spike protein, with dominant responses in regions 160-218 and 743-854. Because no day 14 peak-response samples were available, repertoires were characterized only after the peak T cell response.

The receptor was derived from an adult in good health. The V and J genes are TRBV7-8 and TRBJ1-4, with no reliable assignment of the D segment. The sample was peripheral blood, taken on day 0 of AZD1222 vaccination. Here is the DNA: TGTGCCAGCAGCTTAGTACGGGCGGGGAAAAAACTGTTTTTT. Its translation is CASSLVRAGKKLFF.